This TCR beta chain was profiled in a study of blood T cell repertoires in COVID-19 (dated by TCRdb to 2020 to 2021). Notes on the research overall: Samples covering the acute and convalescent phases of COVID-19 were provided by collaborators in the United States, Italy and Spain. HLA class I and class II types, where available, came from metadata supplied by the sample provider rather than from assay-based typing. Deeply sampled blood TCRbeta repertoires from subjects exposed to, actively infected with, or recovered from COVID-19 were included in the dataset. Sample metadata almost always included a de-identified subject ID, COVID-19 status, age in years and sex. The repertoires were released in a freely available public database meant as a resource for research on the immune response to SARS-CoV-2. The samples were drawn from two sources: the first 160 participants of the ongoing ImmuneRACE study, and 1,254 subjects contributed by 6 global collaborators. The prospective study material was composed of cDNA or gDNA derived from T cells, B-cell-depleted T cells, or PBMCs. On the study overall, not on this receptor specifically: The amount of clinical and demographic metadata varied by source and participant and was provided uncurated.

In the case of this clone: The clone's antigen remains unknown. Base quality data are lacking; no much larger clone is found one base away.

Collaborating institutions collected whole blood in K2EDTA tubes following their own protocols. For TCRbeta analysis, collaborators shipped samples as frozen whole blood, isolated PBMCs, or DNA extracted from either of those sample types. V is reduced by 3 bases and J by 3 bases, leaving a spacing of 8 bases between them. CDR1 SEHNR and CDR2 FQNEAQ were looked up in the germline V gene (reference sequence). From the cysteine up to the phenylalanine, the CDR3 has a length of 13 residues. The DNA shown is the 39-base CDR3, in frame from base 1. TCRbeta CDR3 regions were amplified from genomic DNA using the immunoSEQ Assay, a bias-controlled multiplex PCR. The study's own analysis went as follows. Within the assay, amplification of reference gene primers was used to estimate how many nucleated cells each sample contained. To quantify the absolute abundance of each unique TCRbeta CDR3 rearrangement, sequence reads were collapsed and filtered. For each sample, productive Simpson clonality was calculated by taking the square root of Simpson's diversity index across productive rearrangements. TCRdb provides this immuneACCESS table in a form limited to in-frame rearrangements. Some clones are lacking; in checked studies, under half of them reflect an unresolved V gene, and why the rest are absent is not known. The V and J calls and clone size are taken from that table; D and trimming were inferred from the DNA. For this sample the table gives around 250,000 clones, of which 85% were detected only once. The ten largest clones represent roughly 4.6% of the sample.

The clonotype comes from a man in his fifties with active or convalescent COVID-19. Sequencing used peripheral blood. The V and J segments used are TRBV7-9 and TRBJ1-1, with no confident D gene call. DNA sequence: TGTGCCAGCAGCTTGCATGAGGACACTGAAGCTTTCTTT. Its product reads: CASSLHEDTEAFF. The reference TRBV7-9 and TRBJ1-1 proteins fill in what lies around the CDR3, so the full variable domain reads DTGVSQNPRHKITKRGQNVTFRCDPISEHNRLYWYRQTLGQGPEFLTYFQNEAQLEKSRLLSDRFSAERPKGSFSTLEIQRTEQGDSAMYLCASSLHEDTEAFFGQGTRLTVV.